This entry features one TCR beta chain sequence. Its antigen is currently unknown. V lost 0 bases and J 6 bases, leaving 11 bases between the germline ends. The V gene's germline CDR1 is LNHNV and CDR2 YYDKDF (reference sequence). This CDR3 is 15 amino acids long. Stated time point: newly diagnosed GD, antithyroid drugs for less than 3 months. Following extraction of RNA from PBMCs, that RNA was used to make the TCR library. The record originates from a study of regulatory T cells in long-lasting Graves disease. About the research overall: Antithyroid drug intake by newly diagnosed Graves' patients had lasted under 3 months. Study results and caveats: Reduced TCR diversity was observed in persistent Graves' patients versus newly diagnosed patients.

In building TCR beta libraries, iRepertoire HTBI primers were used together with Arm-PCR of CDR3 regions. TCRdb processed the multiplex PCR reads anew with MiXCR; each CDR3 protein has one entry. The data contain 450,000 to 600,000 distinct CDR3 sequences, around 15% of them singletons. These data also formed part of another study, on T cells in Graves' hyperthyroidism and ophthalmopathy. That report notes: During a first-round RT-PCR of the TCR CDR3, the HTBI primer set was used.

This chain joins TRBV15 and TRBJ2-2, with no clear D. Sequenced material: peripheral blood mononuclear cells (PBMCs), taken at new diagnosis, from a patient treated with antithyroid drugs. The source is a man between 35 and 55 years old with Graves disease. The chain's CDR3 is CATSRDRAVAGELFF. The CDR3 DNA reads TGTGCCACCAGCAGAGATCGTGCCGTGGCCGGGGAGCTGTTTTTT.